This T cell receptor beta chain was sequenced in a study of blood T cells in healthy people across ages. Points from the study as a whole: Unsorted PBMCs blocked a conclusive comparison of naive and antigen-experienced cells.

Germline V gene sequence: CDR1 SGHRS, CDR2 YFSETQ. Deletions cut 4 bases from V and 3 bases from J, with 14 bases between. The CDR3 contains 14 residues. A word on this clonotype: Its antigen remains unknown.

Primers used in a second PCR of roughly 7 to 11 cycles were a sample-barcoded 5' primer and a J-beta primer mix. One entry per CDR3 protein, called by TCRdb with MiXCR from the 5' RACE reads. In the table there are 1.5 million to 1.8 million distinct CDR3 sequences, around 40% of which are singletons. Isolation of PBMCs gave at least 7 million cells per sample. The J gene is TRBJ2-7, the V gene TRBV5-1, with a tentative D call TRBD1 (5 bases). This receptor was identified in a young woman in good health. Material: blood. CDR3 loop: CASSLSQDNYEQYF. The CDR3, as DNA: TGCGCCAGCAGCCTCTCCCAGGACAACTACGAGCAGTACTTC.